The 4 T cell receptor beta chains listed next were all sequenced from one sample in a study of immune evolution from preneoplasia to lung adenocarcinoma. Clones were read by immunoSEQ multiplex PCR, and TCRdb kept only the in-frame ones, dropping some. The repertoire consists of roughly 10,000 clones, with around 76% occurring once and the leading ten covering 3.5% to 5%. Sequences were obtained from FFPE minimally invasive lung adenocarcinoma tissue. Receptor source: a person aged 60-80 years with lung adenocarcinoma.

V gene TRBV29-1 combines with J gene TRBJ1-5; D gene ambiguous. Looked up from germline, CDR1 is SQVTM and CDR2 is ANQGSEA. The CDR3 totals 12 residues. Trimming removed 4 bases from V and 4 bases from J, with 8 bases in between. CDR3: CSVGEGNQPQHF. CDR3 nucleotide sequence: TGCAGCGTTGGTGAGGGTAATCAGCCCCAGCATTTT.

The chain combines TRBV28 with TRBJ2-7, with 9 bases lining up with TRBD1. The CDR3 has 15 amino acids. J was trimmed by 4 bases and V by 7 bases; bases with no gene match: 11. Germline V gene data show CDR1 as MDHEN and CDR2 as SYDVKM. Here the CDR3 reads CASIQPGTGLYEQYF. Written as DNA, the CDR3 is TGTGCCAGCATTCAACCCGGGACAGGGCTATACGAGCAGTACTTC. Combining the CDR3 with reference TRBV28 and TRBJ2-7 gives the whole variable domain DVKVTQSSRYLVKRTGEKVFLECVQDMDHENMFWYRQDPGLGLRLIYFSYDVKMKEKGDIPEGYSVSREKKERFSLILESASTNQTSMYLCASIQPGTGLYEQYFGPGTRLTVT.

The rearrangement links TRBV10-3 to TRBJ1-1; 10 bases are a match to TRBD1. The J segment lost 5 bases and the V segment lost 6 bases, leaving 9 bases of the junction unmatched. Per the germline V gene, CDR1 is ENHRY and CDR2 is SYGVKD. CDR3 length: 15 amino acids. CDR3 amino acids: CAIREDRGSGTEAFF. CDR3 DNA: TGTGCCATCAGGGAGGACAGGGGGTCGGGGACTGAAGCTTTCTTT.

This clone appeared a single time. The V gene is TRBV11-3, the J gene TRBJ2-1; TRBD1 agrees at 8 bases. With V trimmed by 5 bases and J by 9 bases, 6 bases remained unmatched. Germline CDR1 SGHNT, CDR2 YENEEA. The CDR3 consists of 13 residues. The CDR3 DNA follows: TGTGCCAGCAGCCCCGGACAGGGTGGTGAGCAGTTCTTC. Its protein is CASSPGQGGEQFF.